This T cell receptor (beta chain) was observed in a study of shared clonotypes between healthy human individuals. CD45RO-negative, CCR7-selected cells formed the naive CD8 fraction, which excluded terminally differentiated effector memory CD45RA+ cells. Repertoires were generated with immunoSEQ multiplex PCR, while TCRdb's copy carries only in-frame clones and drops some. The sample carries around 2.1 million clones, roughly 91% recorded once. Losses at the gene ends were 0 bases for V and 5 bases for J; bases not matched to a gene: 7. Germline V gene data show CDR1 as SQVTM and CDR2 as ANQGSEA. This CDR3 is built from 14 residues.

This receptor was obtained from a man between 18 and 35 years old in good health. Some clones in this sample may be carry-over from other donors' samples. The J gene is TRBJ2-7, the V gene TRBV29-1; 7 positions agree with TRBD2. The sequenced sample was naive CD8+ T cells from PBMCs. CDR3 nucleotides: TGCAGCGTTGAAGAGGGCGGGAGCAAAAACGAGCAGTACTTC. This codes for CSVEEGGSKNEQYF.